This T cell receptor (beta chain) is drawn from a study of metastatic and nonmetastatic thyroid tumors. Study at large: Repertoires were compared across blood and tumor or nodule tissue from malignant and benign thyroid patients. Study-level results: Malignant thyroid tumors reportedly exceeded benign nodules significantly in TCR beta diversity, with the difference appearing in blood and tumor.

Study processing details: In papillary thyroid cancer, a distant-metastasis classifier was built using CDR3 differences across clinicopathological groups. Through MiXCR, TCRdb re-clonotyped the PCR reads. The authors' filters were not applied to this entry. The sample includes around 50,000 clones, just under 30% seen only once; the top ten take more than 15%. None of the patients had undergone any treatment ahead of thyroid surgery. This clone was detected a few times. Antigen unknown. The J segment lost 4 bases and the V segment lost 5 bases, leaving 17 bases of the junction unmatched. From germline, CDR1 is MNHEY and CDR2 SVGEGT. CDR3 length equals 18 residues.

Sequencing was carried out using blood. The TCR originated in a female donor with papillary thyroid cancer or a benign thyroid nodule (not recorded which). Some clones in this sample may be carry-over from other donors' samples. The V and J genes are TRBV6-2 or TRBV6-3 and TRBJ1-5, with 7 bases lining up with TRBD1. CDR3 in amino acids: CASSTPPIMDRKNQPQHF. For the CDR3, the DNA is TGTGCCAGCAGTACACCTCCAATAATGGACAGGAAGAATCAGCCCCAGCATTTT.